Each of the 28 T cell receptor beta chains below was sequenced from the same sample in a study of CD8+ T cells in alopecia areata. Treatment of the sample: oral pan-JAK inhibitor, 5-10 mg twice daily. Isolated RNA was reverse transcribed into cDNA used as the sequencing template. Libraries were prepared by immunoSEQ multiplex PCR; TCRdb keeps only in-frame clonotypes and omits some of them. The table shows about 150,000 clones, with roughly 65% occurring only once. This material consisted of CD4+ T cells sorted from blood, taken at week 4, from a patient treated with tofacitinib. The receptors were gathered from a human donor with alopecia areata.

The chain recombines TRBV29-1 with TRBJ2-7, with 8 bases matching TRBD1. Germline CDR1 and CDR2: SQVTM and ANQGSEA. The CDR3 consists of 14 residues. Unmatched junction bases numbered 10, after V lost 6 bases and J lost 3 bases. The CDR3 nucleotides read TGCAGCGTAGCCCGGACAGGGTCTAGCTACGAGCAGTACTTC. Amino acid sequence: CSVARTGSSYEQYF.

The J gene is TRBJ2-5, the V gene TRBV7-6; 8 nucleotides align to TRBD1. The V and J ends lost 5 bases and 1 base, in that order; junction bases with no gene match: 3. CDR1 SGHVS and CDR2 FNYEAQ come from the germline V gene. The CDR3 spans 14 residues. CDR3 sequence (DNA): TGTGCCAGCAGCATTGGGACAGGCCAAGAGACCCAGTACTTC. The encoded protein is CASSIGTGQETQYF.

The chain has TRBV6-5 and TRBJ1-1; 7 bases align to TRBD1. Trimming removed 6 bases from V and 1 base from J; junction bases left unmatched: 5. This CDR3 is 14 amino acids long. In germline, CDR1 is MNHEY, CDR2 SVGAGI. The CDR3 here is CASRLGQQNTEAFF. Here the CDR3 DNA reads TGTGCCAGCAGGTTGGGACAGCAGAACACTGAAGCTTTCTTT.

The chain employs TRBV6-5 and TRBJ2-6, with unresolved D. The CDR3 contains 16 residues. V shed 1 base and J shed 2 bases, with 9 bases lying between them. The germline V gene has CDR1 MNHEY and CDR2 SVGAGI. As DNA, the CDR3 is TGTGCCAGCAGTTACTTTTCGGGTACTGGGGCCAACGTCCTGACTTTC. Amino acids: CASSYFSGTGANVLTF.

This clone has just a few counts. Here the CDR3 DNA reads TGTGCCAGCAGCGCTGGAAATGAAGCTTTCTTT. It translates to CASSAGNEAFF. The rearrangement links TRBV11-3 to TRBJ1-1; D unresolved. Trimming cost V 5 bases and J 7 bases, with 8 bases left between them. The length of the CDR3 is 11 residues. Looked up from germline, CDR1 is SGHNT and CDR2 is YENEEA.

The chain has TRBV2 and TRBJ1-2; tentatively, D is TRBD1 (5 bases). In germline, CDR1 is SNHLY, CDR2 FYNNEI. The V end was cut by 3 bases, the J end by 11 bases, with 7 bases between. The CDR3 is 10 amino acids. The CDR3 region has the DNA TGTGCCAGCAGTGAGGGACTATACACCTTC. It translates to CASSEGLYTF.

This rearrangement joins TRBV25-1 to TRBJ2-5, with 12 bases that match TRBD2. The CDR3 consists of 14 residues. Germline V gene data show CDR1 as MGHDK and CDR2 as SYGVNS. The trim removed 5 bases at V and 7 bases at J, leaving 5 bases unmatched. CDR3 sequence: CASSYLAGGLTQYF. For the CDR3, the DNA is TGTGCCAGCAGTTACCTAGCGGGGGGGCTGACCCAGTACTTC. The variable domain in full, completed from reference TRBV25-1 and TRBJ2-5, reads EADIYQTPRYLVIGTGKKITLECSQTMGHDKMYWYQQDPGMELHLIHYSYGVNSTEKGDLSSESTVSRIRTEHFPLTLESARPSHTSQYLCASSYLAGGLTQYFGPGTRLLVL.

This clone showed up just a few times. The chain recombines TRBV7-2 with TRBJ2-7; D tentatively reads TRBD1 or TRBD2 (6 bases each). The CDR3 covers 14 residues. Deletions cut 1 base from V and 5 bases from J, with 12 bases between. Germline CDR1 reads SGHTA; CDR2 reads FQGNSA. The CDR3 loop reads CASSLGGAPHEQYF. Written as DNA, the CDR3 is TGTGCCAGCAGCTTAGGGGGGGCTCCACACGAGCAGTACTTC.

V gene TRBV5-1 combines with J gene TRBJ2-5; unclear D gene. Per germline, CDR1 SGHRS and CDR2 YFSETQ. Trimming took off 4 bases at V and 2 bases at J, with 9 bases between the two ends. The length of the CDR3 is 13 residues. The DNA of the CDR3 is TGCGCCAGCAGCCCTTCTGAACAAGAGACCCAGTACTTC. This translates into CASSPSEQETQYF.

This chain joins TRBV4-3 and TRBJ1-5; D unresolved. This CDR3 is built from 14 residues. Between the trimmed V and J ends, which lost 0 bases and 4 bases, there was a span of 7 bases. The germline gives CDR1 LGHNA, CDR2 YSLEER. CDR3 sequence: CASSQDSGNQPQHF. CDR3 in DNA: TGCGCCAGCAGCCAAGATAGTGGGAATCAGCCCCAGCATTTT.

The rearrangement uses TRBV7-9 and TRBJ1-1; TRBD1 matches at 7 bases. CDR1 SEHNR and CDR2 FQNEAQ come from the germline V gene (reference sequence). The ends lost 5 bases at V and 1 base at J; junction bases unmatched: 7. The CDR3 runs 15 residues. CDR3 sequence reads: CASSRIGTANTEAFF. CDR3 nucleotide sequence: TGTGCCAGCAGCCGGATCGGGACAGCGAACACTGAAGCTTTCTTT.

The J gene is TRBJ2-3, the V gene TRBV27, with D maybe TRBD1 (8 bases). Trimming stripped 6 bases from V and 6 bases from J, with 13 bases between. Germline CDR1 reads MNHEY; CDR2 reads SMNVEV (reference sequence). This CDR3 is built from 13 residues. Here the CDR3 reads CASRQGGGDTQYF. The CDR3 DNA reads TGTGCCAGCAGACAGGGGGGAGGGGATACGCAGTATTTT.

The J gene is TRBJ1-4, the V gene TRBV5-1; D gene uncertain. V shed 3 bases and J shed 6 bases, with 12 bases lying between them. This CDR3 has 14 amino acids. Looked up from germline, CDR1 is SGHRS and CDR2 is YFSETQ. CDR3 nucleotide sequence: TGCGCCAGCAGCTGGAGCCGGACCGATGAAAAACTGTTTTTT. Translated, it gives CASSWSRTDEKLFF.

This chain connects TRBV11-2 to TRBJ1-5; D not certain. V was pared by 1 base and J by 0 bases, with 4 bases between. Germline loops: CDR1 SGHAT, CDR2 FQNNGV. This CDR3 contains 14 residues. This CDR3 is CASSLGHSNQPQHF. CDR3 in DNA: TGTGCCAGCAGCTTAGGACATAGCAATCAGCCCCAGCATTTT.

The table lists this clone with a count of one. The V call is TRBV6-1, the J call TRBJ1-2, with 10 bases matching TRBD1. V trimming: 4 bases; J trimming: 2 bases; junction bases outside the gene matches: 7. The germline V gene has CDR1 MNHNS and CDR2 SASEGT. The CDR3 extends over 16 amino acids. The CDR3 loop is CASSAYATGGNYGYTF. In nucleotides, the CDR3 is TGTGCCAGCAGTGCCTACGCGACAGGGGGCAACTATGGCTACACCTTC.

The chain combines TRBV11-2 with TRBJ1-2; D gene ambiguous. Germline values: CDR1 SGHAT, CDR2 FQNNGV. Trimming left V 5 bases short and J 2 bases short, with 12 bases between. The CDR3 has 14 amino acids. Here the CDR3 DNA reads TGTGCCAGCAGCCCCGAGTCCAGAAACTATGGCTACACCTTC. It encodes CASSPESRNYGYTF.

The chain combines TRBV4-1 with TRBJ1-2, with D maybe TRBD1 (6 bases). Per the germline V gene, CDR1 is MGHRA and CDR2 is YSYEKL. V lost 5 bases to trimming and J lost 4 bases, with 14 bases between them. The CDR3 runs to 14 residues. The chain's CDR3 is CASSVGGGRYGYTF. The CDR3 coding sequence is TGCGCCAGCAGCGTCGGGGGGGGCCGCTATGGCTACACCTTC.

The gene calls are TRBV7-9 and TRBJ1-6; 9 nucleotides match TRBD1. The CDR3 sequence is 16 residues long. Germline assignment: CDR1 SEHNR and CDR2 FQNEAQ (reference sequence). J gave up 10 bases and V 5 bases, and 12 bases lay outside the gene matches. The DNA of the CDR3 is TGTGCCAGCAGCCAACTTACAGGGGGCGCCGGGTCACCCCTCCACTTT. The encoded protein is CASSQLTGGAGSPLHF.

The rearrangement links TRBV5-1 to TRBJ1-1; D uncertain. The germline V gene encodes CDR1 SGHRS and CDR2 YFSETQ. Trimming took 0 bases from V and 5 from J, leaving 5 bases between them. The CDR3 sequence is 12 residues long. DNA of the CDR3: TGCGCCAGCAGCTTGGTTGCTACTGAAGCTTTCTTT. Its translation is CASSLVATEAFF.

This clone was recorded a few times. V usage is TRBV29-1 and J usage is TRBJ2-2; 7 bases are shared with TRBD1. V lost 4 bases to trimming and J lost 1 base; unmatched junction nucleotides: 6. CDR3 length equals 15 residues. CDR1 is SQVTM, CDR2 ANQGSEA, per germline. The CDR3 DNA reads TGCAGCGTTGCCCGCACAGGGGTGAACACCGGGGAGCTGTTTTTT. Translation: CSVARTGVNTGELFF.

This clone was seen once. The chain joins TRBV5-1 to TRBJ2-5, with D possibly TRBD1 on 5 matching bases. The length of the CDR3 is 14 residues. Germline values: CDR1 SGHRS, CDR2 YFSETQ. Trimming shortened V by 0 bases and J by 1 base, and 7 bases separated the two germline ends. CDR3 residues: CASSLVTGQETQYF. DNA of the CDR3: TGCGCCAGCAGCTTGGTCACAGGCCAAGAGACCCAGTACTTC.

V usage is TRBV29-1 and J usage is TRBJ1-1, with D perhaps matching TRBD1 (6 bases). V gave up 3 bases and J gave up 10 bases, with 15 bases separating them. The CDR3 consists of 12 residues. Per germline, CDR1 SQVTM and CDR2 ANQGSEA. DNA for the CDR3: TGCAGCGTTGAGGGGGCAGGGTCGGTAGCTTTCTTT. It codes for CSVEGAGSVAFF.

This clone was detected only a few times. The chain carries TRBV2 and TRBJ2-3; D ambiguous. This CDR3 is built from 11 residues. CDR1 and CDR2 (germline): SNHLY, FYNNEI. Between the trimmed V and J ends, which lost 2 bases and 11 bases, there was a span of 8 bases. CDR3 sequence reads: CASSENGQQYF. CDR3 nucleotides: TGTGCCAGCAGTGAAAATGGGCAGCAGTATTTT. The entire variable domain, with the rest obtained from reference TRBV2 and TRBJ2-3, is as follows: EPEVTQTPSHQVTQMGQEVILRCVPISNHLYFYWYRQILGQKVEFLVSFYNNEISEKSEIFDDQFSVERPDGSNFTLKIRSTKLEDSAMYFCASSENGQQYFGPGTRLTVL.

Remarks on this clone: A junction end diverges from the germline sequence, so it may reflect a read error. The rearrangement joins TRBV30 to TRBJ2-1; 9 bases line up with TRBD2. The CDR3 runs to 11 residues. The germline V gene has CDR1 GTSNPN and CDR2 SVGIG (reference sequence). The CDR3 loop reads CAWSLAGGLVF. Written as DNA, the CDR3 is TGTGCCTGGAGTTTGGCGGGGGGGCTGGTCTTC.

The chain combines TRBV30 with TRBJ1-2, with D possibly being TRBD1 (5 bases). The CDR3 sequence is 17 residues long. The germline V gene encodes CDR1 GTSNPN and CDR2 SVGIG (reference sequence). V gave up 5 bases and J gave up 2 bases, with 24 bases separating them. CDR3 sequence (DNA): TGTGCCTGGCGAGCTCCTGGGGGGACTCCTTCCAACTATGGCTACACCTTC. Its translation is CAWRAPGGTPSNYGYTF. Looking up the rest from reference TRBV30 and TRBJ1-2 gives the full variable domain: SQTIHQWPATLVQPVGSPLSLECTVEGTSNPNLYWYRQAAGRGLQLLFYSVGIGQISSEVPQNLSASRPQDRQFILSSKKLLLSDSGFYLCAWRAPGGTPSNYGYTFGSGTRLTVV.

The rearrangement links TRBV15 to TRBJ2-1, with D possibly being TRBD1 or TRBD2 (5 bases each). Germline V gene lookup returns CDR1 LNHNV and CDR2 YYDKDF (reference sequence). This CDR3 region has 13 residues. Trimming shortened V by 4 bases and J by 4 bases, and 8 bases separated the two germline ends. The DNA of the CDR3 is TGTGCCACCAGCATGGGGGAGTACAATGAGCAGTTCTTC. Residues: CATSMGEYNEQFF.

The chain uses TRBV27 and TRBJ1-6; D remains ambiguous. The germline V and J ends were trimmed by 8 bases and 5 bases, with 7 bases remaining between them. The CDR3 covers 12 residues. CDR1 is MNHEY, CDR2 SMNVEV, per germline (reference sequence). DNA of the CDR3: TGTGCCAGCCGGGGTAATAATTCACCCCTCCACTTT. Protein product: CASRGNNSPLHF.

This sequence joins TRBV15 and TRBJ2-7, with D perhaps matching TRBD1 or TRBD2 (5 bases each). The length of the CDR3 is 14 residues. Germline-derived CDR1 and CDR2 are LNHNV and YYDKDF (reference sequence). The V end was cut by 0 bases, the J end by 6 bases, with 12 bases between. The CDR3 bases are TGTGCCACCAGCAGAGATAGAAGAGGGGCCGAGCAGTACTTC. Translating it yields CATSRDRRGAEQYF. Full variable domain (missing parts from reference TRBV15 and TRBJ2-7): DAMVIQNPRYQVTQFGKPVTLSCSQTLNHNVMYWYQQKSSQAPKLLFHYYDKDFNNEADTPDNFQSRRPNTSFCFLDIRSPGLGDTAMYLCATSRDRRGAEQYFGPGTRLTVT.